The T cell receptor beta chain described here comes from a study of cytomegalovirus exposure and HLA in healthy donors. Primers: 60 Vbeta forward and 13 Jbeta reverse. Using immunoSEQ multiplex PCR, the repertoire was profiled, and TCRdb retains in-frame clones only, with some absent. The sample records about 110,000 clones, 55% to 65% being singletons. The CDR3 covers 12 residues. CDR1 and CDR2 (germline): MNHNS, SASEGT. Trimming left V 5 bases short and J 3 bases short, with 7 bases between. The sample comprised PBMCs. The J gene is TRBJ2-5, the V gene TRBV6-1; D uncertain. This TCR derives from a man aged 25 to 40 in good health and CMV-seropositive. The CDR3 is CASSSIEETQYF. In nucleotides, the CDR3 is TGTGCCAGCAGTTCTATTGAAGAGACCCAGTACTTC.